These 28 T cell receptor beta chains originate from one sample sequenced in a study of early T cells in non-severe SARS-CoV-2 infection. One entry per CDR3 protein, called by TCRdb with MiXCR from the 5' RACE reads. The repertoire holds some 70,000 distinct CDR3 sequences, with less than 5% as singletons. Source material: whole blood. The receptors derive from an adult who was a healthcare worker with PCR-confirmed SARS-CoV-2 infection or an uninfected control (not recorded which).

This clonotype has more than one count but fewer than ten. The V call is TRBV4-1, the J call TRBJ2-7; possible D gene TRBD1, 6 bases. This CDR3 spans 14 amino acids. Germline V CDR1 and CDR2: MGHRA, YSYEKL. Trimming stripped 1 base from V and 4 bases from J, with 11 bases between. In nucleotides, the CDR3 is TGCGCCAGCAGCCAAGGGGGTACAGGGTACGAGCAGTACTTC. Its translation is CASSQGGTGYEQYF.

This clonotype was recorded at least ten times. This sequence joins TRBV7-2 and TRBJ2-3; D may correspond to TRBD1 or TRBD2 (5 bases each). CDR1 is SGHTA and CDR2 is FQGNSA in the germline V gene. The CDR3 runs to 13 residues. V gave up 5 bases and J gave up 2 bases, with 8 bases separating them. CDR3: CASSLGTTDTQYF. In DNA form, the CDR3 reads TGTGCCAGCAGCCTCGGGACCACAGATACGCAGTATTTT.

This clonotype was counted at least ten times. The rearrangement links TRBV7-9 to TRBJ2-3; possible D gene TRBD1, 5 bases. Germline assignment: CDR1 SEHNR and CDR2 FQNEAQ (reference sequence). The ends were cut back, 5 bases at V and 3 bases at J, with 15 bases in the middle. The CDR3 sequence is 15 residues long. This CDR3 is CASSPPLQGTDTQYF. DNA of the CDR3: TGTGCCAGCAGCCCCCCCTTGCAGGGTACAGATACGCAGTATTTT.

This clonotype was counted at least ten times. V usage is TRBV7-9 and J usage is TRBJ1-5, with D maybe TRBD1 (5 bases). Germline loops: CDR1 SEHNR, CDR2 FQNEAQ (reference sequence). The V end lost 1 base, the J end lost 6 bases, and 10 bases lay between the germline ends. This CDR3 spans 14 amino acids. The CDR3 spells CASSLGGDRQPQHF. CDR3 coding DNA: TGTGCCAGCAGCTTAGGAGGGGACCGTCAGCCCCAGCATTTT.

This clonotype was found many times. The DNA for the CDR3 is TGTGCCAGCAGTGATAGACGGGCCTATGGCTACACCTTC. Translation: CASSDRRAYGYTF. The chain employs TRBV2 and TRBJ1-2, with D unresolved. V was shortened by 3 bases and J by 4 bases, with 9 bases between the two germline ends. CDR3 length: 13 residues. CDR1 is SNHLY and CDR2 is FYNNEI in the germline V gene. The variable domain in full, with the rest retrieved from reference TRBV2 and TRBJ1-2, is EPEVTQTPSHQVTQMGQEVILRCVPISNHLYFYWYRQILGQKVEFLVSFYNNEISEKSEIFDDQFSVERPDGSNFTLKIRSTKLEDSAMYFCASSDRRAYGYTFGSGTRLTVV.

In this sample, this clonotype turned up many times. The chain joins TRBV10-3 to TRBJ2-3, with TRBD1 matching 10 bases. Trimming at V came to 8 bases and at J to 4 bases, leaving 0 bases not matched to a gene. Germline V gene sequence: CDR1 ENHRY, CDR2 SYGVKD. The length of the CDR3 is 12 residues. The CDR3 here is CAIGTGADTQYF. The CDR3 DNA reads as TGTGCCATCGGGACAGGGGCAGATACGCAGTATTTT.

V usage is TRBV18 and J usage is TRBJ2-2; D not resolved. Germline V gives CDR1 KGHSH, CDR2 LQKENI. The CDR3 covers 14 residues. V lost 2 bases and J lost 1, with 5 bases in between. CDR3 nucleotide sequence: TGTGCCAGCTCACCAGACGGGAACACCGGGGAGCTGTTTTTT. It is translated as CASSPDGNTGELFF.

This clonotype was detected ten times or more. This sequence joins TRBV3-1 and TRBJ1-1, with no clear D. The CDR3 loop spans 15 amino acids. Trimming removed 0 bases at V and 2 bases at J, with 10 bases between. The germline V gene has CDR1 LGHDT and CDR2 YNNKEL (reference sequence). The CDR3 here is CASSQDGRINTEAFF. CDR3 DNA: TGTGCCAGCAGCCAAGATGGGCGGATCAACACTGAAGCTTTCTTT.

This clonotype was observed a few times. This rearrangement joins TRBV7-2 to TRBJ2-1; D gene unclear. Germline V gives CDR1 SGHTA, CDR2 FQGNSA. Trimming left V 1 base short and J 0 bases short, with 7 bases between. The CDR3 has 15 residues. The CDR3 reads CASSLGRPSYNEQFF. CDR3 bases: TGTGCCAGCAGCTTAGGGCGGCCCTCCTACAATGAGCAGTTCTTC.

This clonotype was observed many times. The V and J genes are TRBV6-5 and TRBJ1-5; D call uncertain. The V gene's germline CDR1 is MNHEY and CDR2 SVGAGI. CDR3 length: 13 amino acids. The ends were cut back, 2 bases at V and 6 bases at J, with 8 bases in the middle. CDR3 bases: TGTGCCAGCAGTTACGGACGGGCTCAGCCCCAGCATTTT. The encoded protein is CASSYGRAQPQHF.

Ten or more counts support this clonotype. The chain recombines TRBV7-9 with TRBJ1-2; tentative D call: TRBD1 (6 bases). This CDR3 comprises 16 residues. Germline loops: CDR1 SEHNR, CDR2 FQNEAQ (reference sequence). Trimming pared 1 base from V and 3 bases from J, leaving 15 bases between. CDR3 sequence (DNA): TGTGCCAGCAGCTTAGTACAGGGCAGTCCCCACTATGGCTACACCTTC. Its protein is CASSLVQGSPHYGYTF.

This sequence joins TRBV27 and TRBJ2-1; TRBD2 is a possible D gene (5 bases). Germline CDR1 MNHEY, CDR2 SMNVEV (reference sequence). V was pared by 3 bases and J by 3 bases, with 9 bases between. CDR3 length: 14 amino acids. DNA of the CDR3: TGTGCCAGCAGTTTTTTCGGGGTCTACAATGAGCAGTTCTTC. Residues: CASSFFGVYNEQFF.

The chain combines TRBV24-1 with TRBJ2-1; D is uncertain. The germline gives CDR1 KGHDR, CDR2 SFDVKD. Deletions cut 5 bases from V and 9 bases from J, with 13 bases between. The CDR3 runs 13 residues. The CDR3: CATSGSTGIEQFF. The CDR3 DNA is TGTGCCACCAGTGGTTCTACGGGCATTGAGCAGTTCTTC.

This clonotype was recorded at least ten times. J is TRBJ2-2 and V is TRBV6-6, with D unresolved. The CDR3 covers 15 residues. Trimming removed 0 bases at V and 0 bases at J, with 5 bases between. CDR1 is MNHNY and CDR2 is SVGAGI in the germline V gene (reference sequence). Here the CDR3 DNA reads TGTGCCAGCAGTTACTCGCCAGCGAACACCGGGGAGCTGTTTTTT. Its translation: CASSYSPANTGELFF.

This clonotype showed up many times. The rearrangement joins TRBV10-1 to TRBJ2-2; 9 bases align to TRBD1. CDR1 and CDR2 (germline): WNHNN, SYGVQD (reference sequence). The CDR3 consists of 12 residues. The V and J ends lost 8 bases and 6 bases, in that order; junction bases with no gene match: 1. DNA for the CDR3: TGCGCCAGCGGGGACAGGGCCGGGGAGCTGTTTTTT. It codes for CASGDRAGELFF.

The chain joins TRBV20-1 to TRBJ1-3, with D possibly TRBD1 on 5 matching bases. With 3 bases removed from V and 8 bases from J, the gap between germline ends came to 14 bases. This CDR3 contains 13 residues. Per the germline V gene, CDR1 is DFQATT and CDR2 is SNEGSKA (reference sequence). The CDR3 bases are TGCAGTGCTAGCAGGGTGGAAGAAGACACCATATATTTT. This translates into CSASRVEEDTIYF.

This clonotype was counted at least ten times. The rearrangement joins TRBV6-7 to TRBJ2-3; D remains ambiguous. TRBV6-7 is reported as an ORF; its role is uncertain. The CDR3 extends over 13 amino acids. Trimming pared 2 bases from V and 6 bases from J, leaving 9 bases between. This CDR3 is CASSYVGHDTQYF. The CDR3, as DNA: TGTGCCAGCAGTTACGTCGGGCACGATACGCAGTATTTT.

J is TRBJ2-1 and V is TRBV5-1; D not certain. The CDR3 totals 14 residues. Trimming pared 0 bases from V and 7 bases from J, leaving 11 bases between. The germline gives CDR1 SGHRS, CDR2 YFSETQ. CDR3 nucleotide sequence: TGCGCCAGCAGCTTGGGCCAGGTAGGGAATGAGCAGTTCTTC. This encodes CASSLGQVGNEQFF. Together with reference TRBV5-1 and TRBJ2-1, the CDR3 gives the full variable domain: KAGVTQTPRYLIKTRGQQVTLSCSPISGHRSVSWYQQTPGQGLQFLFEYFSETQRNKGNFPGRFSGRQFSNSRSEMNVSTLELGDSALYLCASSLGQVGNEQFFGPGTRLTVL.

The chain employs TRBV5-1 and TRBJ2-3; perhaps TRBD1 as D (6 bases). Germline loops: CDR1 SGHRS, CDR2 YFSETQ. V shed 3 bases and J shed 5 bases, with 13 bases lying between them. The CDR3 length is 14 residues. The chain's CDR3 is CASSSQGNRDTQYF. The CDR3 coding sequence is TGCGCCAGCAGCTCACAGGGCAACAGAGATACGCAGTATTTT.

The CDR3 sequence is CASSGTSGLEQYF. The CDR3 DNA reads TGTGCCAGCAGCGGGACTAGCGGCCTCGAGCAGTACTTC. The chain has TRBV7-9 and TRBJ2-7; 11 bases map to TRBD2. The J segment lost 6 bases and the V segment lost 5 bases, leaving 3 bases of the junction unmatched. The CDR3 spans 13 residues. From germline, CDR1 is SEHNR and CDR2 FQNEAQ (reference sequence).

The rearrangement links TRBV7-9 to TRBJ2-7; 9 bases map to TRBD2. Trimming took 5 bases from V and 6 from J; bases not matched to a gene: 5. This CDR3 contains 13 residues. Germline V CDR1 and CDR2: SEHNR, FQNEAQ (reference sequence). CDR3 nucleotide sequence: TGTGCCAGCAGCCCCGCTAGCGGGACCGAGCAGTACTTC. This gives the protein CASSPASGTEQYF.

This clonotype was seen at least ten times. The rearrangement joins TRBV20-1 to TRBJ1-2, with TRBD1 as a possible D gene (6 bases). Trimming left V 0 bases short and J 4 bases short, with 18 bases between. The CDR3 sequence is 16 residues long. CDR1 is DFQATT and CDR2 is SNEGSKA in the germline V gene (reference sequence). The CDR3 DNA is TGCAGTGCTAGAGATCTGGACAGTACCCTAGGCTATGGCTACACCTTC. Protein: CSARDLDSTLGYGYTF.

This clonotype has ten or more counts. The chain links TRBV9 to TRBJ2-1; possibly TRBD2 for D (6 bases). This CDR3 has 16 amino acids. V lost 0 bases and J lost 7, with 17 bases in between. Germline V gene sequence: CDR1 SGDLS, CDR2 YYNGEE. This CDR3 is CASSVVGQGGRNEQFF. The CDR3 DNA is TGTGCCAGCAGCGTAGTGGGGCAGGGAGGTAGGAATGAGCAGTTCTTC.

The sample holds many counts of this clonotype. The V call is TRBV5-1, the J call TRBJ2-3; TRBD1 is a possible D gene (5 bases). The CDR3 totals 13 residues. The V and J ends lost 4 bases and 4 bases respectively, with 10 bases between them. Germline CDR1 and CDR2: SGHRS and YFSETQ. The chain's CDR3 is CASSDQGSDTQYF. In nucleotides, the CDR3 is TGCGCCAGCAGCGATCAGGGTTCAGATACGCAGTATTTT.

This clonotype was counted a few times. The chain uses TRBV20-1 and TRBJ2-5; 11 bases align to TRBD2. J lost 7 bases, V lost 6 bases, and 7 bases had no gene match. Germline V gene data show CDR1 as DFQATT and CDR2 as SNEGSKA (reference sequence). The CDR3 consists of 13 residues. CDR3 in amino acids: CSAVSLAGVTQYF. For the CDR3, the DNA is TGCAGTGCCGTCTCACTAGCGGGGGTGACCCAGTACTTC.

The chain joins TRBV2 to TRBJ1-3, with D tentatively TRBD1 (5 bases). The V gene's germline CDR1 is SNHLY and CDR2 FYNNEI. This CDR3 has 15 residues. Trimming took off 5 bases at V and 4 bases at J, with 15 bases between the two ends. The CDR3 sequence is CASSPTWGEGNTIYF. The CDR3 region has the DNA TGTGCCAGCAGTCCGACGTGGGGGGAAGGAAACACCATATATTTT.

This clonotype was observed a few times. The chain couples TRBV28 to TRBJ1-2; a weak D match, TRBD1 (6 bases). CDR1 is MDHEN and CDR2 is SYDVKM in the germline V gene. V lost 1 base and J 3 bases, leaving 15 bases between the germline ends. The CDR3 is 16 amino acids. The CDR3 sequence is CASSLFMGTRDYGYTF. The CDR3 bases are TGTGCCAGCAGTTTATTCATGGGGACACGAGACTATGGCTACACCTTC.

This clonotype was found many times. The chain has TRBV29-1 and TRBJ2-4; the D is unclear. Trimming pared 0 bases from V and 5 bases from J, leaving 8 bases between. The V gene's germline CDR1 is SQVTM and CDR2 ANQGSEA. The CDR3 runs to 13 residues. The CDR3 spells CSVEESTQNIQYF. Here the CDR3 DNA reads TGCAGCGTTGAAGAATCGACCCAAAACATTCAGTACTTC.